The 24 T cell receptor beta chains listed next were all sequenced from one sample in a study of tissue T cells after allogeneic stem cell transplantation. TCRdb's copy holds only in-frame clones and misses some; the assay was immunoSEQ multiplex PCR. The sample lists 2,000 to 2,500 clones; around 43% were seen once. Time point meaning: mouse harvest day 14 after allogeneic transplant. Mouse grafts combined 10^7 T-cell-depleted bone marrow cells with 10^6 splenic CD5+ T cells. What was sequenced was gut tissue. These receptors all come from a female BALB/c mouse given C57BL/6 T cells with graft-versus-host disease after an allogeneic hematopoietic cell transplant.

The sample holds a few counts of this clone. Gene labels here are mouse ones. The read is 1 residue too short to cover the CDR3 end, so that end is filled in from the germline J gene. J is TRBJ2-7 and V is TRBV12-1, with TRBD2 identical over 12 bases. The germline gives CDR1 SGHSN, CDR2 HYEKVE. The length of the CDR3 is 17 residues. Trimming removed 2 bases from V and 0 bases from J; junction bases left unmatched: 7. The CDR3 bases that were read are TGTGCCAGCTCTCGCGACTGGGGGGGCGCGGGCTCCTATGAACAGTAC. Translated, it gives CASSRDWGGAGSYEQY. The CDR3, in full, reads CASSRDWGGAGSYEQYF.

A note on this clone: The gene names given are mouse names. The read comes to an end 1 residue before the CDR3 does, leaving the germline J gene to fill in the end. This chain joins TRBV31 and TRBJ2-5, with 10 nucleotides matching TRBD2. The J segment lost 2 bases and the V segment lost 4 bases, leaving 6 bases of the junction unmatched. From germline, CDR1 is GKSSPN and CDR2 SITVG. The CDR3 is made up of 15 amino acids. Partial CDR3 DNA: TGTGCCTGGACCGACTGGGGGGAGGCCCAAGACACCCAGTAC. Translating it yields CAWTDWGEAQDTQY. The entire CDR3 reads CAWTDWGEAQDTQYF.

For this clone: Mouse germline and gene names are used. The sequence runs out 1 residue before the end of the CDR3; the remainder is reconstructed from the germline J gene. J is TRBJ2-3 and V is TRBV26, with 8 nucleotides matching TRBD1. Germline V gives CDR1 KGHPV, CDR2 FQNQEV (reference sequence). The J segment lost 6 bases and the V segment lost 3 bases, leaving 2 bases of the junction unmatched. The CDR3 length is 13 residues. The chain's CDR3 is CASSLTGGETLYF. CDR3 DNA (partial): TGTGCCAGCAGTCTTACAGGGGGGGAAACGCTGTAT. Full variable domain (missing parts from reference TRBV26 and TRBJ2-3): NSKVIQTPRYLVKGQGQKAKMRCIPEKGHPVVFWYQQNKNNEFKFLINFQNQEVLQQIDMTEKRFSAECPSNSPCSLEIQSSEAGDSALYLCASSLTGGETLYFGSGTRLTVL.

Turning to this clone: Germline and genes: mouse. The observed sequence ends 1 residue before the CDR3 terminus, with the missing tail filled in from the germline J gene. The chain uses TRBV12-1 and TRBJ2-1; 11 bases map to TRBD2. Germline V CDR1 and CDR2: SGHSN, HYEKVE. The V gene end was trimmed by 4 bases and the J gene end by 2 bases; junction bases not matched to a gene: 3. This CDR3 is 15 amino acids long. This CDR3 is CASSTTGGDYAEQFF. Partial CDR3 DNA: TGTGCCAGCTCCACGACTGGGGGGGACTATGCTGAGCAGTTC. The whole variable domain, filled in from reference TRBV12-1 and TRBJ2-1, reads DSGVVQSPRHIIKEKGGRSVLTCIPISGHSNVVWYQQTLGKELKFLIQHYEKVERDKGFLPSRFSVQQFDDYHSEMNMSALELEDSAMYFCASSTTGGDYAEQFFGPGTRLTVL.

This clone was seen a few times. Germline and genes here are mouse. The read terminates 1 residue before the CDR3 end, so the remaining end is supplied by the germline J gene. The V call is TRBV1, the J call TRBJ1-4; possibly TRBD1 for D (6 bases). The germline gives CDR1 NSQYPW, CDR2 LRSPGD (reference sequence). The CDR3 covers 14 residues. Trimming removed 3 bases at V and 4 bases at J, with 9 bases between. The CDR3 here is CTCSAGTNNERLFF. Incomplete CDR3 DNA: TGCACCTGCAGTGCGGGGACAAACAACGAAAGATTATTT.

This clone was found once. Germline and genes: mouse. The DNA read from the CDR3 is TGTGCCAGCAGATCCGGGACAGGGAACGAAAGATTATTT. Amino acids: CASRSGTGNERLF. In full, the CDR3 is CASRSGTGNERLFF. The chain uses TRBV3 and TRBJ1-4; 9 bases are shared with TRBD1. The sequence runs out 1 residue before the end of the CDR3; the remainder is reconstructed from the germline J gene. J was trimmed by 5 bases and V by 6 bases; bases with no gene match: 4. Germline V gene sequence: CDR1 SNHLY, CDR2 FYNGKV (reference sequence). The CDR3 consists of 14 residues.

About this clone itself: The gene names given are mouse names. The chain's CDR3 is CTCSARDSNSPLYF. The sequenced CDR3 bases are TGCACCTGCAGTGCTCGGGACAGCAATTCGCCCCTCTAC. The rearrangement uses TRBV1 and TRBJ1-6; 7 bases agree with TRBD1. The read ends 1 residue before the CDR3 terminus; that terminus is restored from the germline J gene. TRBJ1-6 is filed as an ORF, its function uncertain. Germline trimming cut 3 bases from V and 7 bases from J; bases unmatched to any gene: 3. Germline V lookup: CDR1 NSQYPW, CDR2 LRSPGD (reference sequence). This CDR3 is built from 14 residues.

On this clone: The listed genes are named as in mouse. The CDR3 end lies 1 residue beyond the end of the read and is filled in from the germline J gene. The V gene is TRBV12-2, the J gene TRBJ2-1; D unclear. Germline loops: CDR1 SGHLS, CDR2 HYDKME. Trimming removed 0 bases from V and 0 bases from J, with 5 bases in between. The CDR3 contains 14 residues. The CDR3 sequence is CASSLLVNYAEQFF. CDR3 DNA (partial): TGTGCCAGCTCTCTCCTCGTTAACTATGCTGAGCAGTTC. Complete variable domain (other parts from reference TRBV12-2 and TRBJ2-1): NSGVVQSPRYIIKGKGERSILKCIPISGHLSVAWYQQTQGQELKFFIQHYDKMERDKGNLPSRFSVQQFDDYHSEMNMSALELEDSAVYFCASSLLVNYAEQFFGPGTRLTVL.

This clone has more than one count but fewer than ten. Germline and genes here are mouse. The CDR3 loop is CASSRDRENSDYTF. Incomplete CDR3 DNA: TGTGCCAGCAGTCGGGACAGGGAAAACTCCGACTACACC. V is TRBV26 and J is TRBJ1-2; TRBD1 matches at 9 bases. The read terminates 1 residue before the CDR3 end, so the remaining end is supplied by the germline J gene. Unmatched junction bases numbered 1, after V lost 4 bases and J lost 1 base. CDR3 length: 14 amino acids. Germline-derived CDR1 and CDR2 are KGHPV and FQNQEV (reference sequence).

Note on this clone: The gene symbols are mouse symbols. The covered CDR3 bases are TGTGCCAGCAGTGATCGGGACTGGGGGGTTGAACAGTAC. It is translated as CASSDRDWGVEQY. In full, the CDR3 reads CASSDRDWGVEQYF. The chain uses TRBV13-1 and TRBJ2-7, with 12 bases that match TRBD2. The CDR3 is cut off 1 residue early in the read; its end comes from the germline J gene. Per germline, CDR1 NSHNY and CDR2 SYGAGN. This CDR3 is built from 14 residues. V was clipped by 1 base and J by 6 bases; unmatched bases: 2.

In this sample, this clone turned up a few times. Gene names are mouse gene names. The read ends 1 residue before the CDR3 terminus; that terminus is restored from the germline J gene. The genes are TRBV4 and TRBJ1-2; tentative D call: TRBD1 (6 bases). Germline V gene lookup returns CDR1 LGHDT and CDR2 YNNKQL (reference sequence). V lost 5 bases to trimming and J lost 1 base, with 11 bases between them. The CDR3 is made up of 14 amino acids. The sequenced CDR3 bases are TGTGCCAGCAGCCTACCGGGACAAAACTCCGACTACACC. Protein product: CASSLPGQNSDYT. The full CDR3 reads CASSLPGQNSDYTF.

In this sample, this clone turned up once. Any gene name here is a mouse gene name. The read stops 1 residue short of the end of the CDR3; the missing end is completed from the germline J gene. V and J are TRBV26 and TRBJ2-2, with D unresolved. Trimming stripped 6 bases from V and 0 bases from J, with 8 bases between. This CDR3 is built from 14 residues. The V gene's germline CDR1 is KGHPV and CDR2 FQNQEV (reference sequence). This CDR3 is CASRAASNTGQLYF. Incomplete CDR3 DNA: TGTGCCAGCAGGGCGGCTTCAAACACCGGGCAGCTCTAC. The whole variable domain, remainder taken from reference TRBV26 and TRBJ2-2, is NSKVIQTPRYLVKGQGQKAKMRCIPEKGHPVVFWYQQNKNNEFKFLINFQNQEVLQQIDMTEKRFSAECPSNSPCSLEIQSSEAGDSALYLCASRAASNTGQLYFGEGSKLTVL.

Within the sample, this clone is large (0.1 to 1%). Mouse gene names apply. The CDR3 DNA, read in part, is TGTGCCAGCAGTCTGGGACAGGGAAATGCTGAGCAGTTC. Protein product: CASSLGQGNAEQF. The full CDR3 protein reads CASSLGQGNAEQFF. V gene TRBV26 combines with J gene TRBJ2-1; 8 nucleotides agree with TRBD1. The read ends 1 residue shy of where the CDR3 ends; the end is completed using the germline J gene. With V trimmed by 2 bases and J by 5 bases, 2 bases remained unmatched. CDR3 length equals 14 residues. From germline, CDR1 is KGHPV and CDR2 FQNQEV (reference sequence).

Concerning this clone itself: The genes and germline here are from mouse. From the germline J gene comes the end of the CDR3, since the read stops 1 residue before it. V usage is TRBV4 and J usage is TRBJ2-1, with TRBD2 matching over 8 bases. In germline, CDR1 is LGHDT, CDR2 YNNKQL (reference sequence). J lost 6 bases, V lost 3 bases, and 4 bases had no gene match. This CDR3 has 14 amino acids. CDR3 DNA (partial): TGTGCCAGCAGCTATTGGGGGGGGGGTGCTGAGCAGTTC. It encodes CASSYWGGGAEQF. The entire CDR3 sequence reads CASSYWGGGAEQFF.

This clone appeared a few times. Mouse gene names apply. The missing CDR3 end, 1 residue past where the read stops, is filled in from the germline J gene. The rearrangement uses TRBV23 and TRBJ2-3. Germline CDR1 reads KGHTA; CDR2 reads FQNQQP. The CDR3 is made up of 15 amino acids. CDR3 amino acids: CSSSQSGRSAETLYF. The sequenced CDR3 bases are TGCTCCAGCAGTCAATCGGGGAGGAGTGCAGAAACGCTGTAT.

About this clone itself: Mouse gene names and germline throughout. Incomplete CDR3 DNA: TGTGCCAGCTTCTGGGGGGGCGCTGCAGAAACGCTGTAT. Translating gives CASFWGGAAETLY. The entire CDR3 is CASFWGGAAETLYF. The chain combines TRBV12-2 with TRBJ2-3; 10 positions match TRBD2. The read halts 1 residue ahead of the CDR3 end, with the missing end drawn from the germline J gene. After removal of 5 bases from V and 2 bases from J, the junction contained 3 bases not matched to a gene. Germline values: CDR1 SGHLS, CDR2 HYDKME. The CDR3 runs to 14 residues.

About this clone itself: The genes are named according to mouse. With the read ending 1 residue before the CDR3 end, the germline J gene is used to fill in that end. This sequence joins TRBV26 and TRBJ2-1, with 11 bases aligning to TRBD2. V shed 5 bases, J shed 9 bases, and the junction held 3 bases outside the gene matches. The germline CDR1 and CDR2 sequences are KGHPV and FQNQEV (reference sequence). The CDR3 totals 13 residues. The CDR3 spells CASSLGLGVEQFF. CDR3 DNA, as far as it was read: TGTGCCAGCAGTTTGGGACTGGGGGTTGAGCAGTTC.

In the case of this clone: The listed genes are named as in mouse. The read stops 1 residue short of the end of the CDR3; the missing end is completed from the germline J gene. The rearrangement joins TRBV12-2 to TRBJ2-3; 7 nucleotides align to TRBD1. With 2 bases clipped from V and 5 bases from J, the junction kept 3 bases outside the gene matches. This CDR3 comprises 13 residues. Germline CDR1 SGHLS, CDR2 HYDKME. The sequenced CDR3 bases are TGTGCCAGCTCTCCAGACAGGGTAGAAACGCTGTAT. Translated, it gives CASSPDRVETLY. The CDR3 as a whole reads CASSPDRVETLYF.

Note on this clone: Here the gene names and germline are mouse. The read comes to an end 1 residue before the CDR3 does, leaving the germline J gene to fill in the end. V gene TRBV23 combines with J gene TRBJ2-2; TRBD1 reflects the table's D call only, with no check against the DNA. CDR1 is KGHTA, CDR2 FQNQQP, per germline. The CDR3 runs to 16 residues. The CDR3 here is CSSSQSEGASTGQLYF. Incomplete CDR3 DNA: TGCTCCAGCAGTCAATCGGAGGGGGCGTCCACCGGGCAGCTCTAC.

Details on this clone: Germline and genes: mouse. CDR3 amino acids: CASSLVPGGGERLFF. The covered CDR3 bases are TGTGCAAGCAGCTTAGTCCCAGGGGGCGGCGAAAGATTATTT. The gene calls are TRBV16 and TRBJ1-4; TRBD1 agrees at 8 bases. The read terminates 1 residue before the CDR3 end, so the remaining end is supplied by the germline J gene. Per germline, CDR1 SGHSA and CDR2 FRNQAP. J lost 7 bases, V lost 1 base, and 5 bases had no gene match. This CDR3 is built from 15 residues.

This clone was found once. Gene names are mouse gene names. The part of the CDR3 DNA that was read is TGTGCCAGCAGCTTAGGGGGGCGGATCAACCAGGCTCCGCTT. Its protein is CASSLGGRINQAPL. The entire CDR3 sequence reads CASSLGGRINQAPLF. The J gene is TRBJ1-5, the V gene TRBV3; the D gene is possibly TRBD1 (6 bases). The read ends 1 residue shy of where the CDR3 ends; the end is completed using the germline J gene. V was trimmed by 1 base and J by 3 bases, leaving 10 bases between them. From germline, CDR1 is SNHLY and CDR2 FYNGKV (reference sequence). The CDR3 runs 15 residues. The whole variable domain, remainder taken from reference TRBV3 and TRBJ1-5, is GPKVLQIPSHQIIDMGQMVTLNCDPVSNHLYFYWYKQILGQQMEFLVNFYNGKVMEKSKLFKDQFSVERPDGSYFTLKIQPTALEDSAVYFCASSLGGRINQAPLFGEGTRLSVL.

With respect to this clone: The listed genes are named as in mouse. The CDR3 extends 1 residue past the end of the read, so its final part is completed from the germline J gene. The same CDR3 also results from other DNA sequences found in this sample. J is TRBJ1-1 and V is TRBV26; D ambiguous. Germline CDR1 is KGHPV and CDR2 is FQNQEV (reference sequence). Trimming took off 3 bases at V and 0 bases at J, with 5 bases between the two ends. The length of the CDR3 is 13 residues. The CDR3 here is CASSLGANTEVFF. The CDR3 DNA, read in part, is TGTGCCAGCAGTCTCGGTGCAAACACAGAAGTCTTC.

The table lists this clone with a few counts. Mouse gene names and germline throughout. The read falls 1 residue short of the CDR3 end, and the missing part is taken from the germline J gene. This chain joins TRBV15 and TRBJ1-1, with D uncertain. The CDR3 totals 13 residues. Trimming shortened V by 1 base and J by 1 base, and 4 bases separated the two germline ends. The germline V gene encodes CDR1 SGHND and CDR2 FRSKSL. Here the CDR3 reads CASSLGKNTEVFF. The sequenced CDR3 bases are TGTGCCAGCAGTTTAGGCAAAAACACAGAAGTCTTC.

This clone appeared a few times. Any gene name here is a mouse gene name. CDR3 in amino acids: CASSDEGGGKNTLYF. CDR3 DNA (partial): TGTGCCAGCAGTGATGAGGGGGGGGGAAAAAACACCTTGTAC. V gene TRBV13-3 combines with J gene TRBJ2-4; possible D gene TRBD2, 7 bases. From the germline J gene comes the end of the CDR3, since the read stops 1 residue before it. CDR3 length: 15 amino acids. V shed 0 bases and J shed 4 bases, with 12 bases lying between them. Per germline, CDR1 NNHDY and CDR2 SYVADS.